This T cell receptor beta chain originates from a study of blood T cell repertoires in COVID-19. On the study more broadly: The United States, Italy and Spain supplied acute and convalescent COVID-19 samples. PBMCs, B-cell-depleted T cells, or T cells were the source of the cDNA or gDNA that made up the material.

Original data processing: Using reference gene primer amplification, nucleated cell counts were estimated. Produced via immunoSEQ multiplex PCR; TCRdb's table is partial and in-frame only. That table is the source of V, J and clone size, and D and trimming were worked out from the DNA. The top ten hold around 2.9% of the sample, which has tens of thousands of clones, 65% to 90% seen once. This clonotype was sampled from a woman of 80 years or more with acute or convalescent COVID-19. The specimen sequenced was peripheral blood.

Here the CDR3 DNA reads TGTGCCAGCAGTACCAACTTGAACACTGAAGCTTTCTTT. The encoded protein is CASSTNLNTEAFF. This chain uses TRBV27 with TRBJ1-1; no reliable D call. Germline CDR1 is MNHEY and CDR2 is SMNVEV (reference sequence). V was cut by 5 bases and J by 0 bases, with 7 bases left in between. The CDR3 extends over 13 amino acids.